Shown below are 6 T cell receptor beta chains from a single sample sequenced in a study of cytomegalovirus exposure and HLA in healthy donors. A multiplex PCR was run with 60 Vbeta primers and 13 Jbeta primers. The data were produced by immunoSEQ multiplex PCR, yet TCRdb's version contains in-frame clones alone and is incomplete. This repertoire shows about 100,000 clones, 60% to 85% found once; its top ten account for more than 9%. Sequencing used PBMCs. The receptors stem from a man aged 50 or older in good health and CMV-seronegative.

This chain uses TRBV18 with TRBJ2-5; the match to TRBD1 covers 10 bases. The DNA end favors TRBJ2-7, so the J call may be wrong. The CDR3 has 14 amino acids. Germline V gene sequence: CDR1 KGHSH, CDR2 LQKENI. The CDR3 DNA reads as TGTGCCAGCTCCAGGACAGGGGGACCCTACGAGCAGTACTTC. Its protein product is CASSRTGGPYEQYF.

The CDR3 DNA reads as TGTGCCAGCAGCCCCCGACAGGGGGCCGATGAGCAGTTCTTC. Translated, it gives CASSPRQGADEQFF. This rearrangement joins TRBV7-2 to TRBJ2-1; TRBD1 matches at 10 bases. There are 14 residues in the CDR3. Germline V CDR1 and CDR2: SGHTA, FQGNSA. V lost 5 bases, J lost 8 bases, and 6 bases stayed unmatched.

The V call is TRBV10-3, the J call TRBJ2-1; maybe TRBD2 (5 bases). With 7 bases removed from V and 8 bases from J, the gap between germline ends came to 18 bases. The CDR3 is 14 residues long. From germline, CDR1 is ENHRY and CDR2 SYGVKD. The CDR3 region is CAIKGGGSFDEQFF. DNA of the CDR3: TGTGCCATCAAAGGAGGCGGTTCTTTCGATGAGCAGTTCTTC.

The chain employs TRBV7-9 and TRBJ2-1, with 11 bases lining up with TRBD2. Germline CDR1 is SEHNR and CDR2 is FQNEAQ (reference sequence). The CDR3 contains 16 residues. Germline trimming cut 5 bases from V and 5 bases from J; bases unmatched to any gene: 8. In DNA, the CDR3 is TGTGCCAGCAGCGGTCGGCTAGCGGGAGGAGACAATGAGCAGTTCTTC. Translation gives CASSGRLAGGDNEQFF.

The rearrangement joins TRBV29-1 to TRBJ1-5, with D perhaps TRBD1 (5 bases). The V and J ends lost 6 bases and 4 bases respectively, with 16 bases between them. Germline lookup yields CDR1 SQVTM and CDR2 ANQGSEA. CDR3 length: 14 amino acids. The CDR3 sequence: CSVQAGGFNQPQHF. The CDR3 region has the DNA TGCAGCGTCCAGGCCGGGGGTTTTAATCAGCCCCAGCATTTT.

This clone appeared a few times. V usage is TRBV6-5 and J usage is TRBJ1-4; 8 bases line up with TRBD1. Germline CDR1 reads MNHEY; CDR2 reads SVGAGI. The CDR3 sequence is 15 residues long. The trim removed 6 bases at V and 3 bases at J, leaving 6 bases unmatched. The CDR3 DNA reads as TGTGCCAGCAGGCCGGACAGGGCGGCTAATGAAAAACTGTTTTTT. Protein sequence: CASRPDRAANEKLFF.